The 9 T cell receptor beta chains below were found in one sample sequenced in a study of cytomegalovirus exposure and HLA in healthy donors. This PCR relied on a set of 60 Vbeta primers and 13 Jbeta primers. The method was immunoSEQ multiplex PCR; TCRdb's version includes in-frame clones alone and lacks a portion of them. The data show about 170,000 clones, roughly 73% seen once. The sequencing input was PBMCs. The receptors stem from a female donor in good health and CMV-seronegative.

The chain has TRBV5-1 and TRBJ2-7; D gene ambiguous. The V and J ends lost 3 bases and 9 bases respectively, with 10 bases between them. CDR3 length: 11 residues. Looked up from germline, CDR1 is SGHRS and CDR2 is YFSETQ. The CDR3 here is CASSSELRQYF. The CDR3 DNA is TGCGCCAGCAGCTCGGAGTTACGGCAGTACTTC.

This clone has more than one count but fewer than ten. This chain uses TRBV5-1 with TRBJ1-1; D is unresolved. Trimming stripped 2 bases from V and 4 bases from J, with 12 bases between. The CDR3 is 14 residues long. CDR1 SGHRS and CDR2 YFSETQ come from the germline V gene. The CDR3 sequence is CASSFLRESTEAFF. The CDR3 bases are TGCGCCAGCAGCTTTCTGAGGGAGAGCACTGAAGCTTTCTTT.

This clone has a handful of counts. J is TRBJ1-4 and V is TRBV7-6; D may be TRBD1 (6 bases). The CDR3 totals 12 residues. Trimming left V 4 bases short and J 12 bases short, with 12 bases between. Germline loops: CDR1 SGHVS, CDR2 FNYEAQ. DNA of the CDR3: TGTGCCAGCAGCTCCACAGGGTGGGAACTGTTTTTT. Translated, it gives CASSSTGWELFF.

CDR3 bases: TGTGCCAGCAGCTTTCGAGGGGGCAATGGCTACACCTTC. Its protein is CASSFRGGNGYTF. The gene calls are TRBV7-2 and TRBJ1-2, with TRBD1 matching over 7 bases. V dropped 3 bases and J dropped 6; count of bases not matched to a gene: 4. CDR3 length: 13 amino acids. CDR1 and CDR2 from the germline V gene are SGHTA and FQGNSA.

This clone has more than one count but fewer than ten. The chain is built from TRBV6-1 and TRBJ2-1, with TRBD2 identical over 8 bases. Trimming took 10 bases from V and 1 from J; bases not matched to a gene: 9. This CDR3 spans 15 amino acids. Germline assignment: CDR1 MNHNS and CDR2 SASEGT. CDR3 nucleotides: TGTGCCATGGGGGGTGCGGGGGGTTCCTACAATGAGCAGTTCTTC. Protein product: CAMGGAGGSYNEQFF.

The rearrangement uses TRBV5-1 and TRBJ1-1, with unresolved D. Trimming removed 2 bases at V and 1 base at J, with 6 bases between. Germline V gene data show CDR1 as SGHRS and CDR2 as YFSETQ. The CDR3 covers 13 residues. This chain's CDR3 is CASSLAANTEAFF. The CDR3 coding sequence is TGCGCCAGCAGCTTAGCCGCGAACACTGAAGCTTTCTTT.

The rearrangement uses TRBV7-9 and TRBJ2-5; a weak D match, TRBD1 (6 bases). This CDR3 has 15 amino acids. Deletions cut 3 bases from V and 5 bases from J, with 16 bases between. The germline V gene encodes CDR1 SEHNR and CDR2 FQNEAQ (reference sequence). CDR3 coding DNA: TGTGCCAGCAGCTTTGGCAGGGGTTCGGGGGAGACCCAGTACTTC. Its translation: CASSFGRGSGETQYF.

V is TRBV7-2 and J is TRBJ1-2; D may be TRBD1 (5 bases). Germline V gene data show CDR1 as SGHTA and CDR2 as FQGNSA. Trimming pared 3 bases from V and 7 bases from J, leaving 12 bases between. This CDR3 contains 13 residues. For the CDR3, the DNA is TGTGCCAGCAGCTTGGACAATTCTAGTGGCTACACCTTC. This sequence encodes CASSLDNSSGYTF.

For this clone: Other nucleotide sequences from this sample produce the same CDR3. The V gene is TRBV29-1, the J gene TRBJ2-5, with D possibly TRBD1 on 5 matching bases. The CDR3 length is 11 residues. Trimming stripped 3 bases from V and 7 bases from J, with 9 bases between. Germline CDR1 is SQVTM and CDR2 is ANQGSEA. The CDR3 DNA follows: TGCAGCGTTGACGCTGGGGCGACCCAGTACTTC. Translating it yields CSVDAGATQYF.